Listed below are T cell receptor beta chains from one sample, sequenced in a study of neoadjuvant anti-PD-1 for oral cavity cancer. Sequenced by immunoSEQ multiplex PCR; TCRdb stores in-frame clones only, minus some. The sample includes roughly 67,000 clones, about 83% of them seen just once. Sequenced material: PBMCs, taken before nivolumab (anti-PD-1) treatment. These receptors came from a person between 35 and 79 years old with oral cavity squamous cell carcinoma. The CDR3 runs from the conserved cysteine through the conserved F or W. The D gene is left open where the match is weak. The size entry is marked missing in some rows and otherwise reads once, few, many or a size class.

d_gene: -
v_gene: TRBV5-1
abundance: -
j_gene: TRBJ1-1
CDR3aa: CASCMVNTEAFF
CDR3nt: TGCGCCAGCTGTATGGTGAACACTGAAGCTTTCTTT

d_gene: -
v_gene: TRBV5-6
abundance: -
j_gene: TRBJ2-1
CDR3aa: CASSYLTGVNEQFF
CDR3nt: TGTGCCAGCAGCTACTTGACAGGAGTCAATGAGCAGTTCTTC

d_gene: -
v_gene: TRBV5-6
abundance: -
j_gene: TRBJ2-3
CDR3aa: CASSFRRTRLQRTDTQYF
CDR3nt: TGTGCCAGCAGCTTTCGCCGGACCCGCCTTCAACGGACAGATACGCAGTATTTT

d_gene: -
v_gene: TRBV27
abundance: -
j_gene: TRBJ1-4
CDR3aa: CASSLNPTSGGTNEKLFF
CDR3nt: TGTGCCAGCAGTTTAAATCCTACTAGTGGGGGAACTAATGAAAAACTGTTTTTT

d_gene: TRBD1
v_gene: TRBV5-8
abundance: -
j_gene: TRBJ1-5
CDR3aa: CASSMGQSSNQPQHF
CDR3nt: TGTGCCAGCAGCATGGGACAGTCGAGCAATCAGCCCCAGCATTTT

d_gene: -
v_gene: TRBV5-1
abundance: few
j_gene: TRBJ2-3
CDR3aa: CASSPRPMNSYTDTQYF
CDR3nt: TGCGCCAGCAGCCCGCGGCCGATGAATTCGTACACAGATACGCAGTATTTT

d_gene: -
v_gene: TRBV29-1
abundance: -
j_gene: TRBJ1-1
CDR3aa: CSVEDGFWGNTEAFF
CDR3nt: TGCAGCGTTGAAGATGGGTTTTGGGGGAACACTGAAGCTTTCTTT

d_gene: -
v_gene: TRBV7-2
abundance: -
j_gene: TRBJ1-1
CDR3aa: CASSLDRVMTEAFF
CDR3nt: TGTGCCAGCAGCTTAGATCGGGTCATGACTGAAGCTTTCTTT

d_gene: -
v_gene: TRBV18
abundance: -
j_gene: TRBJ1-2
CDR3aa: CASSPGGGYTF
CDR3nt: TGTGCCAGCTCACCCGGTGGTGGCTACACCTTC

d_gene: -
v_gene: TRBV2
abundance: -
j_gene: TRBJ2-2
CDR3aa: CASSDRGAGELFF
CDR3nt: TGTGCCAGCAGTGACAGGGGGGCCGGGGAGCTGTTTTTT

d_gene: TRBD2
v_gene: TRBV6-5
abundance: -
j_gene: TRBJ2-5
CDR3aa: CASSYSTSERGETQYF
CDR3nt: TGTGCCAGCAGTTACAGTACTAGCGAACGGGGGGAGACCCAGTACTTC

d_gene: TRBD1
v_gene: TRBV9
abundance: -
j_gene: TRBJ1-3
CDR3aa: CASSVEDREGNTIYF
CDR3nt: TGTGCCAGCAGCGTCGAAGACAGGGAAGGAAACACCATATATTTT

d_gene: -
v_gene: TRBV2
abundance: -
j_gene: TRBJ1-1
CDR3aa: CASSVEQGDTEAFF
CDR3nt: TGTGCCAGCAGTGTTGAACAGGGAGACACTGAAGCTTTCTTT

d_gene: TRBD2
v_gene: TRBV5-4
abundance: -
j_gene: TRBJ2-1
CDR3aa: CASSLESGRAGNEQFF
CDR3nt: TGTGCCAGCAGCTTGGAATCTGGGAGGGCCGGCAATGAGCAGTTCTTC

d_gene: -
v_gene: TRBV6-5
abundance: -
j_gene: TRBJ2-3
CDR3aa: CASSQGTDTQYF
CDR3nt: TGTGCCAGCAGTCAGGGGACAGATACGCAGTATTTT

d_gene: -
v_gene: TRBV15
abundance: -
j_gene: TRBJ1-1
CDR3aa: CATSRDKVWARRNTEAFF
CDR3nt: TGTGCCACCAGCAGAGATAAAGTTTGGGCCCGGCGAAACACTGAAGCTTTCTTT

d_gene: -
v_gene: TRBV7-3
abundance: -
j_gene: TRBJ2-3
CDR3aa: CASSLSGGTDTQYF
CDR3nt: TGTGCCAGCAGCTTAAGCGGGGGCACAGATACGCAGTATTTT

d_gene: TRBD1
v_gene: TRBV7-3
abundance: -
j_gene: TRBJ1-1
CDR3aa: CASSLMGDSEAFF
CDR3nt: TGTGCCAGCAGCTTAATGGGGGACAGTGAAGCTTTCTTT

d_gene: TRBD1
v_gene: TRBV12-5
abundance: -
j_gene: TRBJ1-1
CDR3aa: CASGRDRTDTEAFF
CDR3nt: TGTGCTAGTGGTCGGGACAGAACGGACACTGAAGCTTTCTTT

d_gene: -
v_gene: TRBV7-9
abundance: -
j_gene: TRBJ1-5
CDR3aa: CASSLGPGFNQPQHF
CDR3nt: TGTGCCAGCAGCTTAGGCCCGGGGTTCAATCAGCCCCAGCATTTT

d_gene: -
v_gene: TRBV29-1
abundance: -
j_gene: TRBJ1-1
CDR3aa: CSVRVQEGSEAFF
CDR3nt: TGCAGCGTGAGGGTGCAGGAGGGCTCTGAAGCTTTCTTT

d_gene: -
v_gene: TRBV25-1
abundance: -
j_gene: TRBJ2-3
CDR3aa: CASTGRISTDTQYF
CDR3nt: TGTGCCAGCACTGGACGGATTAGTACAGATACGCAGTATTTT

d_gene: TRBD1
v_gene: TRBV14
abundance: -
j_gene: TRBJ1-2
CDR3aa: CASSQGQFYGYTF
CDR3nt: TGTGCCAGCAGCCAGGGACAGTTCTATGGCTACACCTTC

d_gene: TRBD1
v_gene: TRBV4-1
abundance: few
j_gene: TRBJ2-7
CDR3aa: CASSQAADRVTYEQYF
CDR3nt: TGCGCCAGCAGCCAAGCCGCGGACAGGGTAACCTACGAGCAGTACTTC

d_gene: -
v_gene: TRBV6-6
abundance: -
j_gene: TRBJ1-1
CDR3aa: CASSHRGVRAATEAFF
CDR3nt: TGTGCCAGCAGTCATCGGGGGGTCAGGGCGGCTACTGAAGCTTTCTTT

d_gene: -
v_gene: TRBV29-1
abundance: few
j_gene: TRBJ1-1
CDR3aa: CSVEGVNTEAFF
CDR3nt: TGCAGCGTTGAAGGGGTGAACACTGAAGCTTTCTTT

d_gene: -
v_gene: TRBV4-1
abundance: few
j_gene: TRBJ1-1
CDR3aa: CASSQDASGSGKTEAFF
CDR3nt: TGCGCCAGCAGCCAAGATGCCTCAGGGTCGGGAAAGACTGAAGCTTTCTTT

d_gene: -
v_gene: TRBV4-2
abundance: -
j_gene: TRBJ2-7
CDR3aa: CASSQGSIGLEQYF
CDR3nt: TGTGCCAGCAGCCAAGGGAGTATCGGGCTCGAGCAGTACTTC

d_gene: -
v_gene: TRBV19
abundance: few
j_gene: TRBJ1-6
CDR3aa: CASSNRRARRKTYNSPLHF
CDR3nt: TGTGCCAGTAGCAACCGGAGGGCCCGCAGGAAAACCTATAATTCACCCCTCCACTTT

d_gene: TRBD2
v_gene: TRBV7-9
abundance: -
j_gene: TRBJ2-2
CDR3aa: CASSPGLAGTNTGELFF
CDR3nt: TGTGCCAGCAGCCCCGGACTAGCGGGTACGAACACCGGGGAGCTGTTTTTT